This T cell receptor (beta chain) is from a study of blood T cell repertoires in COVID-19. Study context: COVID-19 samples from acute and convalescent phases originated in the United States, Italy and Spain. The cDNA or gDNA used as material had been derived from T cells, B-cell-depleted T cells, or PBMCs.

Authors' methods: Amplification of reference gene primers provided the estimated nucleated cell counts. Using immunoSEQ multiplex PCR, the repertoire was profiled, and TCRdb retains in-frame clones only, with some absent. The D gene and trimming were derived from the DNA, and the V and J assignments and clone size from that table. The sample has roughly 150,000 clones, roughly 80% seen once; the top ten hold approximately 15%. The CDR3 totals 13 residues. With 8 bases removed from V and 6 bases from J, the gap between germline ends came to 16 bases. CDR1 and CDR2 (germline): LNHDA, SQIVND (reference sequence).

The sample consisted of peripheral blood. This chain joins TRBV19 and TRBJ1-2, with a weak D call TRBD1 (6 bases). The sequence derives from a woman older than 75 with acute or convalescent COVID-19. Here the CDR3 DNA reads TGTGCCAGTCGGTCACAGGGATTAGATGGCTACACCTTC. Translation: CASRSQGLDGYTF.